This T cell receptor (beta chain) was observed in a study of blood T cells in healthy people across ages. The draw of peripheral blood yielded roughly 10 milliliters from each donor. A second roughly 6 to 11 cycle PCR used barcoded and J-beta primers. TCRdb re-derived calls from the 5' RACE reads in MiXCR, one entry per CDR3 protein. Among 650,000 to 700,000 distinct CDR3 sequences listed, 32% were seen once. The V gene's germline CDR1 is SGHRS and CDR2 YFSETQ. Trimming cost V 4 bases and J 6 bases; bases outside gene matches: 5. This CDR3 has 13 amino acids. This clonotype was counted ten times or more. Since a much larger clone is just one base distant, this may be a read error.

J is TRBJ2-5 and V is TRBV5-1, with TRBD1 identical over 8 bases. This sequence originates from a woman of 80 years or more in good health. Sequenced: blood. CDR3 sequence (DNA): TGCGCCAGCAGCCCAGACAGGGGCCAGACCCAGTACTTC. Translated: CASSPDRGQTQYF.